This T cell receptor beta chain is from a study of beta chain features in type 1 diabetes. Whole-study context: What patients shared with healthy donors was a similar profile of age, gender and cell yields. Overall study findings and caveats: Type 1 diabetes patients had TCRB CDR3s that were shorter (moderately but significantly so) in all four CD4+ subsets.

Expressed TCRB transcripts were sequenced because the entire RNA isolate underwent reverse transcription. Each stem cell-like memory T cell sample yielded some 1 million reads on average. TCRdb keeps only in-frame clones here, not all; method: immunoSEQ multiplex PCR. The table has approximately 27,000 clones, about 49% seen once. The CDR3 length is 13 residues. Trimming pared 8 bases from V and 2 bases from J, leaving 11 bases between. From germline, CDR1 is LNHDA and CDR2 SQIVND (reference sequence). As to this clone: Its antigen is currently unknown.

The receptor comes from a man aged 30-40 years with type 1 diabetes. This sequence joins TRBV19 and TRBJ2-3, with a tentative D call TRBD2 (5 bases). The sequencing sample was made of stem cell memory CD4+ T cells from blood. The CDR3 loop is CASLVRDTDTQYF. CDR3 coding DNA: TGTGCCAGTCTGGTCCGGGACACAGATACGCAGTATTTT.